The 30 T cell receptor beta chains given below trace back to one sample, sequenced in a study of shared clonotypes between healthy human individuals. Some clones are missing from TCRdb's copy, which holds only in-frame ones; the method was immunoSEQ multiplex PCR. Of roughly 2,000,000 clones listed, around 95% were seen once; the top ten hold more than 1.5%. Only CD45RO-negative cells positively selected for CCR7 counted as naive CD8 cells, so terminally differentiated effector memory CD45RA+ cells were excluded. The sequenced material came from naive CD8+ T cells from PBMCs. These receptors came from a man younger than 35 in good health. Some clones in this sample may be carry-over from other donors' samples.

The V and J genes are TRBV30 and TRBJ1-5; D uncertain. V was shortened by 0 bases and J by 1 base, with 10 bases between the two germline ends. CDR1 is GTSNPN and CDR2 is SVGIG in the germline V gene (reference sequence). The CDR3 runs 15 residues. This CDR3 is CAWSVKRNSNQPQHF. The CDR3 coding sequence is TGTGCCTGGAGTGTAAAGCGGAACAGCAATCAGCCCCAGCATTTT.

The CDR3 reads CASSERGYWVTGELFF. CDR3 DNA: TGTGCCAGCAGTGAAAGGGGCTATTGGGTCACCGGGGAGCTGTTTTTT. The gene calls are TRBV2 and TRBJ2-2; weak D call: TRBD1 (5 bases). The CDR3 runs to 16 residues. Germline CDR1 SNHLY, CDR2 FYNNEI. With 2 bases removed from V and 4 bases from J, the gap between germline ends came to 14 bases.

J is TRBJ1-5 and V is TRBV7-2, with unresolved D. The CDR3 is 13 amino acids. In germline, CDR1 is SGHTA, CDR2 FQGNSA. Trimming took off 2 bases at V and 6 bases at J, with 8 bases between the two ends. The DNA of the CDR3 is TGTGCCAGCAGCTTAAATCGGGTTCAGCCCCAGCATTTT. Translating it yields CASSLNRVQPQHF. The complete variable domain, with remaining parts taken from reference TRBV7-2 and TRBJ1-5, reads GAGVSQSPSNKVTEKGKDVELRCDPISGHTALYWYRQSLGQGLEFLIYFQGNSAPDKSGLPSDRFSAERTGGSVSTLTIQRTQQEDSAVYLCASSLNRVQPQHFGDGTRLSIL.

This clone was observed once. The rearrangement joins TRBV5-4 to TRBJ2-7; D not resolved. Looked up from germline, CDR1 is SGHNT and CDR2 is YYREEE (reference sequence). The ends were cut back, 4 bases at V and 5 bases at J, with 13 bases in the middle. CDR3 length equals 13 residues. CDR3 nucleotide sequence: TGTGCCAGCAGCCCCAAAGAGCCTGACGAGCAGTACTTC. This sequence encodes CASSPKEPDEQYF.

This clone was counted a few times. The V gene is TRBV7-9, the J gene TRBJ1-4, with 7 positions matching TRBD1. The CDR3 is 14 residues long. V trimming: 10 bases; J trimming: 7 bases; junction bases outside the gene matches: 12. From germline, CDR1 is SEHNR and CDR2 FQNEAQ (reference sequence). CDR3 loop: CATTVETGIEKLFF. CDR3 DNA sequence: TGTGCCACGACCGTTGAGACAGGGATTGAAAAACTGTTTTTT.

The rearrangement links TRBV7-9 to TRBJ2-5; the match to TRBD1 covers 9 bases. The CDR3 is 15 amino acids. The J segment lost 2 bases and the V segment lost 3 bases, leaving 4 bases of the junction unmatched. Germline V gene sequence: CDR1 SEHNR, CDR2 FQNEAQ (reference sequence). The CDR3 region is CASSFNDRGQETQYF. The CDR3 bases are TGTGCCAGCAGCTTTAACGACAGGGGGCAAGAGACCCAGTACTTC.

J is TRBJ1-2 and V is TRBV19; possibly TRBD1 for D (6 bases). This CDR3 is 15 amino acids long. V dropped 7 bases and J dropped 3 bases, with 18 bases sitting between them. Germline V gene lookup returns CDR1 LNHDA and CDR2 SQIVND (reference sequence). In DNA form, the CDR3 reads TGTGCCAGTATCCCTATTCAGGGGCTCGACTATGGCTACACCTTC. Translated, it gives CASIPIQGLDYGYTF. The variable domain in full, completed from reference TRBV19 and TRBJ1-2, reads DGGITQSPKYLFRKEGQNVTLSCEQNLNHDAMYWYRQDPGQGLRLIYYSQIVNDFQKGDIAEGYSVSREKKESFPLTVTSAQKNPTAFYLCASIPIQGLDYGYTFGSGTRLTVV.

The rearrangement uses TRBV28 and TRBJ2-3; 11 positions agree with TRBD2. This CDR3 contains 16 residues. Germline V lookup: CDR1 MDHEN, CDR2 SYDVKM. Losses at the gene ends were 5 bases for V and 6 bases for J; bases not matched to a gene: 10. The CDR3 loop is CASSTDSGRALDTQYF. The DNA of the CDR3 is TGTGCCAGCAGTACAGATAGCGGGAGGGCACTTGATACGCAGTATTTT. The full variable domain, in which reference TRBV28 and TRBJ2-3 provide the parts outside the CDR3, is DVKVTQSSRYLVKRTGEKVFLECVQDMDHENMFWYRQDPGLGLRLIYFSYDVKMKEKGDIPEGYSVSREKKERFSLILESASTNQTSMYLCASSTDSGRALDTQYFGPGTRLTVL.

The chain carries TRBV19 and TRBJ2-1, with TRBD2 matching 14 bases. CDR3 length equals 15 residues. V was clipped by 3 bases and J by 10 bases; unmatched bases: 5. CDR1 and CDR2 (germline): LNHDA, SQIVND (reference sequence). The CDR3 region is CASSIGTSGSGEQFF. The DNA of the CDR3 is TGTGCCAGTAGTATCGGGACTAGCGGGAGCGGGGAGCAGTTCTTC.

Here the CDR3 DNA reads TGTGCCAGTAGTATAGATCGACTAGCGAACTCCTACGAGCAGTACTTC. It translates to CASSIDRLANSYEQYF. The chain uses TRBV19 and TRBJ2-7, with TRBD2 identical over 8 bases. Germline CDR1 LNHDA, CDR2 SQIVND (reference sequence). This CDR3 is 16 amino acids long. V lost 0 bases and J lost 0; bases outside the gene matches: 4.

This rearrangement joins TRBV4-3 to TRBJ2-3, with 9 bases lining up with TRBD1. This CDR3 is 15 amino acids long. The V gene end was trimmed by 3 bases and the J gene end by 1 base; junction bases not matched to a gene: 2. The germline CDR1 and CDR2 sequences are LGHNA and YSLEER. In DNA, the CDR3 is TGCGCCAGCAGCCACCGGACAGGGGGCACAGATACGCAGTATTTT. The encoded protein is CASSHRTGGTDTQYF.

The genes are TRBV7-8 and TRBJ2-7; 11 bases agree with TRBD1. The length of the CDR3 is 13 residues. Germline V gene data show CDR1 as SGHVS and CDR2 as FQNEAQ. Trimming removed 4 bases from V and 6 bases from J; junction bases left unmatched: 2. CDR3 protein: CASSWTGGGEQYF. Here the CDR3 DNA reads TGTGCCAGCAGCTGGACAGGGGGCGGCGAGCAGTACTTC.

The chain uses TRBV7-2 and TRBJ2-1; 9 nucleotides match TRBD2. The CDR3 is made up of 15 amino acids. Germline assignment: CDR1 SGHTA and CDR2 FQGNSA. After removal of 1 base from V and 9 bases from J, the junction contained 7 bases not matched to a gene. CDR3 DNA: TGTGCCAGCAGCTTAGAGGGACTAGCTTTCCTTGAGCAGTTCTTC. This encodes CASSLEGLAFLEQFF.

This chain connects TRBV5-6 to TRBJ2-1; tentative D call: TRBD2 (5 bases). Between the trimmed V and J ends, which lost 0 bases and 4 bases, there was a span of 11 bases. Germline CDR1 SGHDT, CDR2 YYEEEE. The CDR3 runs to 15 residues. CDR3 amino acids: CASSLDLPGYNEQFF. CDR3 coding DNA: TGTGCCAGCAGCTTGGACCTGCCGGGATACAATGAGCAGTTCTTC.

The genes are TRBV27 and TRBJ2-3; D is unresolved. Trimming stripped 8 bases from V and 2 bases from J, with 17 bases between. The germline V gene encodes CDR1 MNHEY and CDR2 SMNVEV (reference sequence). The CDR3 covers 15 residues. The CDR3 here is CASGSTRAPTDTQYF. The DNA of the CDR3 is TGTGCCAGCGGATCGACTCGGGCACCCACAGATACGCAGTATTTT.

The CDR3 loop is CASRKDSLRHNEQFF. The CDR3 coding sequence is TGTGCCAGCAGAAAGGACAGCCTTCGTCACAATGAGCAGTTCTTC. The V gene is TRBV7-9, the J gene TRBJ2-1; weak D call: TRBD1 (6 bases). This CDR3 contains 15 residues. V was cut by 6 bases and J by 5 bases, with 17 bases left in between. Germline loops: CDR1 SEHNR, CDR2 FQNEAQ (reference sequence).

This sequence joins TRBV27 and TRBJ1-1, with TRBD1 as a possible D gene (6 bases). Germline values: CDR1 MNHEY, CDR2 SMNVEV (reference sequence). Trimming shortened V by 5 bases and J by 4 bases, and 17 bases separated the two germline ends. The CDR3 sequence is 15 residues long. Here the CDR3 DNA reads TGTGCCAGCAGTGCGTACAGGGTCGTCGGCACTGAAGCTTTCTTT. Translation gives CASSAYRVVGTEAFF.

The chain has TRBV27 and TRBJ1-2, with 10 positions matching TRBD1. Trimming took 6 bases from V and 4 from J; bases not matched to a gene: 5. Germline loops: CDR1 MNHEY, CDR2 SMNVEV (reference sequence). This CDR3 has 14 residues. CDR3 protein: CASSRDRGRYGYTF. The CDR3 DNA follows: TGTGCCAGCAGCCGGGACAGGGGACGCTATGGCTACACCTTC.

The J gene is TRBJ2-1, the V gene TRBV6-5; TRBD2 is a possible D gene (6 bases). V was clipped by 7 bases and J by 2 bases, with 15 bases between them. Germline V lookup: CDR1 MNHEY, CDR2 SVGAGI. The CDR3 covers 15 residues. DNA for the CDR3: TGTGCCAGCACCCCGGGGAGGACTACCTACAATGAGCAGTTCTTC. Translating it yields CASTPGRTTYNEQFF.

V and J are TRBV13 and TRBJ1-4, with TRBD1 identical over 12 bases. The CDR3 contains 13 residues. Germline-derived CDR1 and CDR2 are PRHDT and FYEKMQ (reference sequence). Unmatched junction bases numbered 7, after V lost 7 bases and J lost 13 bases. The CDR3 DNA sequence: TGTGCCAGCACGGGACAGGGGGCGAAGGGACTGTTTTTT. It specifies CASTGQGAKGLFF.

V usage is TRBV6-1 and J usage is TRBJ2-7; D unclear. Deletions cut 1 base from V and 0 bases from J, with 10 bases between. Germline loops: CDR1 MNHNS, CDR2 SASEGT. The length of the CDR3 is 15 residues. The CDR3 spells CASSEEQLSSYEQYF. DNA of the CDR3: TGTGCCAGCAGTGAAGAACAGCTAAGCTCCTACGAGCAGTACTTC.

The chain joins TRBV9 to TRBJ2-5; D may be TRBD2 (5 bases). Between the trimmed V and J ends, which lost 0 bases and 5 bases, there was a span of 14 bases. The CDR3 covers 15 residues. CDR1 and CDR2 (germline): SGDLS, YYNGEE. The CDR3 sequence is CASSVGGSFMETQYF. CDR3 in DNA: TGTGCCAGCAGCGTAGGCGGGTCTTTCATGGAGACCCAGTACTTC.

The chain recombines TRBV27 with TRBJ2-7, with D unclear. With 2 bases removed from V and 2 bases from J, the gap between germline ends came to 13 bases. Germline CDR1 and CDR2: MNHEY and SMNVEV (reference sequence). The CDR3 is 15 amino acids. As DNA, the CDR3 is TGTGCCAGCAGTTTAGGCGGAACCACAGCCTACGAGCAGTACTTC. Encoded protein: CASSLGGTTAYEQYF.

V gene TRBV9 combines with J gene TRBJ2-1, with TRBD2 identical over 10 bases. The J segment lost 7 bases and the V segment lost 4 bases, leaving 11 bases of the junction unmatched. The CDR3 runs 16 residues. The germline gives CDR1 SGDLS, CDR2 YYNGEE. CDR3 in DNA: TGTGCCAGCAGCACACCAATAGCGGGAGGTAAAAATGAGCAGTTCTTC. The encoded protein is CASSTPIAGGKNEQFF.

The rearrangement links TRBV5-6 to TRBJ2-7; D gene ambiguous. The CDR3 totals 13 residues. Germline CDR1 SGHDT, CDR2 YYEEEE. V gave up 5 bases and J gave up 3 bases, with 12 bases separating them. The CDR3, as DNA: TGTGCCAGCAGTTTGAACCCTAACTACGAGCAGTACTTC. Protein product: CASSLNPNYEQYF.

The chain is built from TRBV19 and TRBJ2-7; 7 nucleotides align to TRBD2. CDR3 size: 10 residues. V lost 9 bases, J lost 11 bases, and 7 bases stayed unmatched. The germline V gene has CDR1 LNHDA and CDR2 SQIVND (reference sequence). Here the CDR3 reads CASGPGGEYF. The DNA for the CDR3 is TGTGCCAGCGGACCTGGGGGGGAGTACTTC.

The rearrangement uses TRBV7-3 and TRBJ2-3; D is tentatively TRBD1 or TRBD2 (5 bases each). Germline V gene data show CDR1 as SGHTA and CDR2 as FQGTGA. Trimming stripped 0 bases from V and 4 bases from J, with 11 bases between. The CDR3 has 15 residues. CDR3 in amino acids: CASSLTGPGPDTQYF. The CDR3 region has the DNA TGTGCCAGCAGCTTAACGGGACCAGGACCAGATACGCAGTATTTT.

This CDR3 reads CASSLEGWDTSYGYTF. The CDR3 DNA reads as TGTGCCAGCAGCTTGGAAGGGTGGGACACGAGCTATGGCTACACCTTC. This chain connects TRBV5-5 to TRBJ1-2, with a possible D match to TRBD1 (6 bases). Germline CDR1 reads SGHKS; CDR2 reads YYEKEE (reference sequence). V lost 0 bases and J lost 4, with 16 bases in between. The CDR3 extends over 16 amino acids.

This chain connects TRBV27 to TRBJ2-1; the match to TRBD1 covers 7 bases. Losses at the gene ends were 5 bases for V and 4 bases for J; bases not matched to a gene: 8. Germline CDR1 reads MNHEY; CDR2 reads SMNVEV (reference sequence). The CDR3 length is 15 residues. The CDR3, as DNA: TGTGCCAGCAGTGCCGGGACAGAGGTATACAATGAGCAGTTCTTC. It encodes CASSAGTEVYNEQFF.

The V and J genes are TRBV28 and TRBJ2-7, with TRBD1 matching over 7 bases. The CDR3 is 15 residues long. V was pared by 5 bases and J by 3 bases, with 10 bases of the junction left unmatched. Germline CDR1 is MDHEN and CDR2 is SYDVKM. CDR3 DNA sequence: TGTGCCAGCAGTCCCCCCCTAGGGACAGACTACGAGCAGTACTTC. The encoded protein is CASSPPLGTDYEQYF.